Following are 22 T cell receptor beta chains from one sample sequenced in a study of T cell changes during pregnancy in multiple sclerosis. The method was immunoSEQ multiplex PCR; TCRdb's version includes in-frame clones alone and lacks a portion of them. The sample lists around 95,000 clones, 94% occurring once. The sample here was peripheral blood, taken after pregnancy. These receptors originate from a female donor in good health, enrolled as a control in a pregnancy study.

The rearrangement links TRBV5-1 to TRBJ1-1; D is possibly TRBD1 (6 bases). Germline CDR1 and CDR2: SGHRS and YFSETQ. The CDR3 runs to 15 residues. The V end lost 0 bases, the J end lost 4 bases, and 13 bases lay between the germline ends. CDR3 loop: CASSLAGDMGTEAFF. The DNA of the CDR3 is TGCGCCAGCAGCTTGGCCGGGGACATGGGCACTGAAGCTTTCTTT.

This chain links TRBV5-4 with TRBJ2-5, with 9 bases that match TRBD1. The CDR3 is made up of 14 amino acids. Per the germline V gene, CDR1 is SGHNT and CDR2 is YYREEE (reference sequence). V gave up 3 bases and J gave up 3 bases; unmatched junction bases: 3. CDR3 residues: CASSSRDREETQYF. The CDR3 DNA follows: TGTGCCAGCAGCTCCCGGGACAGGGAAGAGACCCAGTACTTC. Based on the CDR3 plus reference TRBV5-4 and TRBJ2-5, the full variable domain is ETGVTQSPTHLIKTRGQQVTLRCSSQSGHNTVSWYQQALGQGPQFIFQYYREEENGRGNFPPRFSGLQFPNYSSELNVNALELDDSALYLCASSSRDREETQYFGPGTRLLVL.

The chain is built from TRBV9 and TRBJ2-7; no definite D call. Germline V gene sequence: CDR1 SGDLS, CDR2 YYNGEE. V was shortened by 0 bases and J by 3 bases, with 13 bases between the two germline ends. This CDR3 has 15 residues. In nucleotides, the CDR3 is TGTGCCAGCAGCGTAGAGGCTGGGCCTATCTACGAGCAGTACTTC. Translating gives CASSVEAGPIYEQYF.

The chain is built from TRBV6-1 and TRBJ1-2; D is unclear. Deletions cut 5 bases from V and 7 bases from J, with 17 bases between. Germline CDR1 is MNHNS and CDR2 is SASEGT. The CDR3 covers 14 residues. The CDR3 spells CASSREPITVGYTF. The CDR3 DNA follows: TGTGCCAGCAGTCGGGAACCTATCACAGTTGGCTACACCTTC.

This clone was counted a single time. The CDR3 bases are TGTGCCAGCAGTTTATCGCTCGGCTACGAGCAGTACTTC. Amino acids: CASSLSLGYEQYF. The V and J genes are TRBV27 and TRBJ2-7; D is undetermined. The CDR3 is made up of 13 amino acids. V lost 0 bases and J 3 bases, leaving 6 bases between the germline ends. Germline loops: CDR1 MNHEY, CDR2 SMNVEV (reference sequence).

CDR3 sequence reads: CASSVQEAHNEQFF. The DNA of the CDR3 is TGTGCCAGCAGCGTTCAAGAAGCGCACAATGAGCAGTTCTTC. The chain couples TRBV5-6 to TRBJ2-1; D is ambiguous. CDR3 length: 14 residues. Between the trimmed V and J ends, which lost 4 bases and 5 bases, there was a span of 13 bases. CDR1 is SGHDT, CDR2 YYEEEE, per germline.

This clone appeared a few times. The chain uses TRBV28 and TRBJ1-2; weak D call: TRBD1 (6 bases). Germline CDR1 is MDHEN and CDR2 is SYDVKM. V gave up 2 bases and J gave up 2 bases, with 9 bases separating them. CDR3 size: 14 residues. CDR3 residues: CASSLTGYNYGYTF. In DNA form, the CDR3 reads TGTGCCAGCAGTTTAACAGGGTACAACTATGGCTACACCTTC.

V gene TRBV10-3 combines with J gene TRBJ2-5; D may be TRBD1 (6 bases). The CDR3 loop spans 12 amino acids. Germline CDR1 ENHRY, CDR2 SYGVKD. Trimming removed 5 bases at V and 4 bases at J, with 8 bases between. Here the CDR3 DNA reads TGTGCCATCAGTCAGGGGTCAGAGACCCAGTACTTC. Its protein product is CAISQGSETQYF.

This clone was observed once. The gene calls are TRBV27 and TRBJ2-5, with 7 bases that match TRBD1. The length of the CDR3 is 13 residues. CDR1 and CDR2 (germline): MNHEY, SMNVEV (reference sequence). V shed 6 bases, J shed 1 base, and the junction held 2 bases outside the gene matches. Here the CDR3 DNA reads TGTGCCAGCAGAAGGGACAGCCAAGAGACCCAGTACTTC. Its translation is CASRRDSQETQYF.

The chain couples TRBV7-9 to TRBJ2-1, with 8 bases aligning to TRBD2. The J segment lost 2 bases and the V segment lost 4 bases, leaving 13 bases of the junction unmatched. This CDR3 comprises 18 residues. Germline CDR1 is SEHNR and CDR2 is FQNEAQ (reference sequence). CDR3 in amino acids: CASSSHRGSGRTYNEQFF. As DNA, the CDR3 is TGTGCCAGCAGCTCCCATCGGGGGAGCGGGAGAACCTACAATGAGCAGTTCTTC.

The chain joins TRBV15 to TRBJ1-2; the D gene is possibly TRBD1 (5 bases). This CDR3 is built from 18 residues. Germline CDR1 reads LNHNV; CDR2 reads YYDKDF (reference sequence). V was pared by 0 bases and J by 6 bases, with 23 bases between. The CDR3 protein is CATSRDPGERTGLHGYTF. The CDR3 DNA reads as TGTGCCACCAGCAGAGATCCGGGGGAAAGGACCGGGTTGCATGGCTACACCTTC.

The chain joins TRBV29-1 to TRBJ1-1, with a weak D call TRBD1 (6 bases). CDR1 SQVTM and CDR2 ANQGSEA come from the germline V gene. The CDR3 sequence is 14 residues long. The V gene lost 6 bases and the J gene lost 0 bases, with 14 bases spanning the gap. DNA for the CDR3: TGCAGCGTCACCGGACAGCACATGAACACTGAAGCTTTCTTT. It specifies CSVTGQHMNTEAFF. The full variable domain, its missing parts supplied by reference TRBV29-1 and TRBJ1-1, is SAVISQKPSRDICQRGTSLTIQCQVDSQVTMMFWYRQQPGQSLTLIATANQGSEATYESGFVIDKFPISRPNLTFSTLTVSNMSPEDSSIYLCSVTGQHMNTEAFFGQGTRLTVV.

The CDR3 sequence is CASASHRRGGADTQYF. In DNA form, the CDR3 reads TGTGCCAGCGCCTCGCATCGAAGGGGCGGCGCAGATACGCAGTATTTT. V is TRBV28 and J is TRBJ2-3; possibly TRBD1 for D (5 bases). V lost 8 bases, J lost 4 bases, and 22 bases lay in between. Germline V gene data show CDR1 as MDHEN and CDR2 as SYDVKM. This CDR3 contains 16 residues.

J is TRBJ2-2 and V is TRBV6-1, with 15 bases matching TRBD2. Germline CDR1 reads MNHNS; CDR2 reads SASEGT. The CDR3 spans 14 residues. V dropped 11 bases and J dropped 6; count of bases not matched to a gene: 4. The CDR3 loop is CAGGTSGRPGELFF. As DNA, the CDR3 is TGTGCCGGCGGGACTAGCGGGAGGCCCGGGGAGCTGTTTTTT.

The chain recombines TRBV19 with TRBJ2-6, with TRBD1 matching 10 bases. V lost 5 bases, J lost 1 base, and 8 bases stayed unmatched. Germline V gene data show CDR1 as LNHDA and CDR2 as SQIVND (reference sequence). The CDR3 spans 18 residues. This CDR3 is CASSSGQGGTSGANVLTF. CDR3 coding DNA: TGTGCCAGTAGTTCCGGACAGGGGGGCACTTCTGGGGCCAACGTCCTGACTTTC. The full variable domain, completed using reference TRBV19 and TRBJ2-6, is DGGITQSPKYLFRKEGQNVTLSCEQNLNHDAMYWYRQDPGQGLRLIYYSQIVNDFQKGDIAEGYSVSREKKESFPLTVTSAQKNPTAFYLCASSSGQGGTSGANVLTFGAGSRLTVL.

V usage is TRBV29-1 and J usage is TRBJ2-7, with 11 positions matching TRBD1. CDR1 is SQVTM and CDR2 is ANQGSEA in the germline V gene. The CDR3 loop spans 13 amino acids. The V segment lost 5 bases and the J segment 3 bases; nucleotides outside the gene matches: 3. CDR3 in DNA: TGCAGCGTTTCCGGGACAGGGGGCTACGAGCAGTACTTC. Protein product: CSVSGTGGYEQYF.

The CDR3 loop reads CASSPGGLAGANTGELFF. In nucleotides, the CDR3 is TGTGCCAGCAGCCCGGGGGGACTAGCGGGAGCGAACACCGGGGAGCTGTTTTTT. V usage is TRBV11-3 and J usage is TRBJ2-2, with 14 bases matching TRBD2. From germline, CDR1 is SGHNT and CDR2 YENEEA. After removal of 5 bases from V and 0 bases from J, the junction contained 5 bases not matched to a gene. This CDR3 has 18 amino acids.

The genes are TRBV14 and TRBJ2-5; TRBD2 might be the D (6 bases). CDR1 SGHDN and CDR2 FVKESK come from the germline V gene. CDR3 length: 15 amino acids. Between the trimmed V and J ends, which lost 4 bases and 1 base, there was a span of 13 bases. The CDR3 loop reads CASSRSGFAQETQYF. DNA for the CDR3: TGTGCCAGCAGCCGAAGCGGGTTTGCCCAAGAGACCCAGTACTTC.

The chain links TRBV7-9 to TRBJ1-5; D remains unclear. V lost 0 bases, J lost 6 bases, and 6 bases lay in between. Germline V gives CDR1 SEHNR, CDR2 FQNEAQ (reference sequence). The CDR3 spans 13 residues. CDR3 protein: CASSLASGQPQHF. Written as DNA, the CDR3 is TGTGCCAGCAGCTTAGCTAGCGGTCAGCCCCAGCATTTT.

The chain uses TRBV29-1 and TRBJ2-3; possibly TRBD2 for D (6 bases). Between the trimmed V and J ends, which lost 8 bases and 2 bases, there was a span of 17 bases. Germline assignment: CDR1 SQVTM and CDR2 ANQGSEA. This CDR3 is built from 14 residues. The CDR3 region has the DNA TGCAGCATGGGACTCGCCACTCTCACAGATACGCAGTATTTT. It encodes CSMGLATLTDTQYF.

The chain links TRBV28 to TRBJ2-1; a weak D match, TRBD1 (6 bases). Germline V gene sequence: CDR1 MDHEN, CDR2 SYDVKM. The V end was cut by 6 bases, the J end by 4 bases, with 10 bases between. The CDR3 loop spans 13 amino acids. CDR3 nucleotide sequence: TGTGCCAGCAGACCCGACAGGTACAATGAGCAGTTCTTC. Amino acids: CASRPDRYNEQFF. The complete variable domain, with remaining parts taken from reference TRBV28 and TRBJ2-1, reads DVKVTQSSRYLVKRTGEKVFLECVQDMDHENMFWYRQDPGLGLRLIYFSYDVKMKEKGDIPEGYSVSREKKERFSLILESASTNQTSMYLCASRPDRYNEQFFGPGTRLTVL.

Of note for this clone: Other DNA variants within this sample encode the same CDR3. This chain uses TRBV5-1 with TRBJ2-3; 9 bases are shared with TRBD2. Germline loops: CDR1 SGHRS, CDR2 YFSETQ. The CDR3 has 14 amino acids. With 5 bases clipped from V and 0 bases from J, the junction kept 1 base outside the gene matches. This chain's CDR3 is CASSLAGSTDTQYF. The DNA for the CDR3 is TGCGCCAGCAGTCTAGCGGGGAGCACAGATACGCAGTATTTT.